The sequence of this T cell receptor (beta chain) was determined in a study of long-term antiretroviral therapy in people with HIV. The study's findings and limits: At every time point, clones expanded before ART dominated the repertoire.

Version v3.0 of the immunoSEQ assay was performed at survey level. Data came from immunoSEQ multiplex PCR; TCRdb stores just in-frame clones and leaves some out. Of around 15,000 clones listed, around 94% are singletons. The CDR3 contains 15 residues. Germline V gives CDR1 MRHNA, CDR2 SNTAGT. The V and J ends lost 3 bases and 3 bases, in that order; junction bases with no gene match: 6. This clone was detected only a few times. Its antigen remains unidentified. Every one of the donors gave at least one pre-ART PBMC sample and at least two post-ART PBMC samples. Without exception, participants with HIV were treated in the United States.

This clonotype was sampled from a woman aged 50 to 65 with HIV. Sequenced here: unsorted PBMCs, sampled nearly 6.5 years after starting antiretroviral therapy. The rearrangement links TRBV6-4 to TRBJ2-3, with 7 positions matching TRBD2. CDR3 sequence (DNA): TGTGCCAGCAGTGAGGGGGGGTCGGCGACAGATACGCAGTATTTT. Its protein product is CASSEGGSATDTQYF.